These T cell receptor beta chains were read from a single sample in a study of CD8+CD57+ T cells in acquired aplastic anemia. MiXCR was run by TCRdb on the reads, yielding one entry per CDR3 protein. The sample records some 170,000 distinct CDR3 sequences, 40% to 55% being singletons. Input material: sorted CD4+, CD8+, or CD8+CD57+ T cells (not recorded which) from PBMCs. The source of these receptors is a human donor with aplastic anemia. Each CDR3 is given with its conserved first and last residue. The order of the fields is V gene, D gene, clone size, J gene, CDR3 protein, CDR3 DNA. D genes are given only for firm matches. The listing skips clone size in some rows; elsewhere it reads once, few, many or a size class.

TRBV5-1,-,many,TRBJ1-1,CASSPLMGEIAPNTEAFF,TGCGCCAGCAGCCCGTTAATGGGAGAAATTGCCCCGAACACTGAAGCTTTCTTT
TRBV5-1,TRBD2,-,TRBJ2-5,CASSHLAGVRETQYF,TGCGCCAGCAGCCATCTAGCGGGCGTCCGAGAGACCCAGTACTTC
TRBV20-1,TRBD1,-,TRBJ1-5,CSALRGQEPQHF,TGCAGTGCTCTGAGGGGGCAAGAGCCCCAGCATTTT
TRBV10-3,-,-,TRBJ2-1,CAITPSGGKFHEQFF,TGTGCCATCACCCCGTCGGGCGGGAAGTTTCATGAGCAGTTCTTC
TRBV29-1,TRBD1,-,TRBJ1-2,CSVDLGQGYGYTF,TGCAGCGTTGATCTCGGACAGGGATATGGCTACACCTTC
TRBV15,TRBD2,few,TRBJ2-3,CATSWGASGSSTDTQYF,TGTGCCACCAGCTGGGGTGCTAGCGGATCTAGCACAGATACGCAGTATTTT
TRBV5-5,TRBD2,many,TRBJ2-3,CASNTPSGGTDTQYF,TGTGCCAGCAACACACCTAGCGGGGGGACAGATACGCAGTATTTT
TRBV2,-,once,TRBJ2-5,CASSPIASRGQETQYF,TGTGCCAGCAGCCCGATAGCGTCACGCGGTCAAGAGACCCAGTACTTC
TRBV25-1,-,-,TRBJ1-1,CASSGAGWMRTEAFF,TGTGCCAGCAGTGGGGCAGGGTGGATGCGCACTGAAGCTTTCTTT
TRBV11-1,TRBD1,-,TRBJ1-4,CASSKKRDRVATNEKLFF,TGTGCCAGCAGCAAAAAACGGGACAGGGTGGCAACTAATGAAAAACTGTTTTTT
TRBV11-2,TRBD2,once,TRBJ2-7,CASSGSGGAANYEQYF,TGTGCCAGCAGCGGTAGCGGGGGGGCGGCCAACTACGAGCAGTACTTC